The 20 T cell receptor beta chains given below trace back to one sample, sequenced in a study of blood T cells in healthy people across ages. PCR was performed a second time for roughly 7 to 12 cycles using a sample-barcoded 5' primer and a J-beta primer mix. TCRdb ran MiXCR on the 5' RACE reads and lists one entry per CDR3 protein. This sample has 1.8 million or so distinct CDR3 sequences, with 30% to 40% found just once. The sample was blood. The receptor source for this set is a human donor in good health.

In this sample, this clonotype turned up a few times. The chain combines TRBV9 with TRBJ1-2; D remains unclear. The CDR3 loop spans 12 amino acids. Per germline, CDR1 SGDLS and CDR2 YYNGEE. V was trimmed by 5 bases and J by 11 bases, leaving 16 bases between them. CDR3 protein: CASRGGPQVYTF. The CDR3 nucleotides read TGTGCCAGCAGGGGAGGTCCTCAAGTTTACACCTTC.

The chain uses TRBV11-3 and TRBJ2-7; D is tentatively TRBD1 or TRBD2 (7 bases each). Germline loops: CDR1 SGHNT, CDR2 YENEEA. The CDR3 totals 14 residues. V lost 4 bases, J lost 7 bases, and 17 bases lay in between. The CDR3 protein is CASSWAGGVNEQYF. The DNA of the CDR3 is TGTGCCAGCAGCTGGGCAGGGGGGGTGAATGAGCAGTACTTC.

This chain joins TRBV3-1 and TRBJ1-2, with unresolved D. This CDR3 comprises 16 residues. V lost 0 bases to trimming and J lost 4 bases, with 15 bases between them. Germline CDR1 reads LGHDT; CDR2 reads YNNKEL (reference sequence). The chain's CDR3 is CASSQEVLGSGYGYTF. DNA of the CDR3: TGTGCCAGCAGCCAAGAAGTTCTAGGGTCCGGCTATGGCTACACCTTC. The full variable domain, its missing parts supplied by reference TRBV3-1 and TRBJ1-2, is DTAVSQTPKYLVTQMGNDKSIKCEQNLGHDTMYWYKQDSKKFLKIMFSYNNKELIINETVPNRFSPKSPDKAHLNLHINSLELGDSAVYFCASSQEVLGSGYGYTFGSGTRLTVV.

This clonotype appeared a single time. The chain uses TRBV29-1 and TRBJ1-1; no clear D gene. There are 13 residues in the CDR3. The V gene lost 3 bases and the J gene lost 4 bases, with 12 bases spanning the gap. Germline CDR1 is SQVTM and CDR2 is ANQGSEA. CDR3 amino acids: CSVEVTIGTEAFF. CDR3 DNA sequence: TGCAGCGTTGAGGTAACAATAGGCACTGAAGCTTTCTTT.

The V and J genes are TRBV27 and TRBJ2-4; 8 nucleotides line up with TRBD1. This CDR3 has 21 amino acids. Germline CDR1 is MNHEY and CDR2 is SMNVEV (reference sequence). J gave up 0 bases and V 6 bases, and 22 bases lay outside the gene matches. This CDR3 is CASRQTGASRIGGPAKNIQYF. The CDR3 region has the DNA TGTGCCAGCAGACAGACAGGGGCATCGAGGATTGGCGGGCCAGCCAAAAACATTCAGTACTTC.

The chain couples TRBV20-1 to TRBJ2-3, with D hard to call. CDR3 length: 12 amino acids. The germline V and J ends were trimmed by 3 bases and 6 bases, with 10 bases remaining between them. Germline V gives CDR1 DFQATT, CDR2 SNEGSKA (reference sequence). The CDR3: CSASGRKDTQYF. In DNA form, the CDR3 reads TGCAGTGCTAGTGGAAGGAAGGATACGCAGTATTTT.

The chain uses TRBV20-1 and TRBJ1-2, with D possibly being TRBD1 (6 bases). The germline CDR1 and CDR2 sequences are DFQATT and SNEGSKA (reference sequence). CDR3 length equals 15 residues. V lost 0 bases to trimming and J lost 4 bases, with 15 bases between them. CDR3 coding DNA: TGCAGTGCTAGAGATCCCCGGACAGCAGTCTATGGCTACACCTTC. Translated: CSARDPRTAVYGYTF.

This clonotype turned up a few times. V and J are TRBV29-1 and TRBJ2-3; 7 bases agree with TRBD2. V shed 8 bases and J 2 bases; nucleotides not matched to a gene: 7. The germline CDR1 and CDR2 sequences are SQVTM and ANQGSEA. CDR3 length: 13 residues. In DNA form, the CDR3 reads TGCAGCCCCGCAGCGGGGCTCACAGATACGCAGTATTTT. Its protein product is CSPAAGLTDTQYF.

To note about this clonotype: One end of the junction is discordant with germline, which a read error may explain. V and J are TRBV4-2 and TRBJ2-1; 7 nucleotides align to TRBD1. Germline V gene sequence: CDR1 LGHNA, CDR2 YNFKEQ. The length of the CDR3 is 16 residues. In DNA, the CDR3 is TGTGCCGGCAGCCGAGACTCGGACAGGAAGTACAATGAGCAGTTCTTC. It encodes CAGSRDSDRKYNEQFF.

This chain uses TRBV12-3 or TRBV12-4 with TRBJ1-5; D unresolved. This CDR3 spans 15 amino acids. V lost 6 bases and J lost 6, with 18 bases in between. The CDR3 region is CASSPSPLNSQPQHF. CDR3 in DNA: TGTGCCAGCAGCCCTAGCCCCCTAAATAGTCAGCCCCAGCATTTT.

This rearrangement joins TRBV3-1 to TRBJ2-1; D is possibly TRBD1 or TRBD2 (6 bases each). This CDR3 comprises 12 residues. Trimming removed 0 bases at V and 13 bases at J, with 10 bases between. CDR1 LGHDT and CDR2 YNNKEL come from the germline V gene (reference sequence). CDR3 nucleotides: TGTGCCAGCAGCCAAGATGTCGGGGGCCAGTTCTTC. Translated, it gives CASSQDVGGQFF.

To note about this clonotype: This may stem from a read error, because a much larger clone lies one nucleotide away. The J gene is TRBJ2-1, the V gene TRBV20-1; 7 bases match TRBD1. V lost 7 bases, J lost 1 base, and 4 bases stayed unmatched. Per germline, CDR1 DFQATT and CDR2 SNEGSKA (reference sequence). This CDR3 comprises 13 residues. In DNA form, the CDR3 reads TGCAGTGTCGGACAGGAGTCCTACAATGAGCAGTTCTTC. Translating gives CSVGQESYNEQFF.

V is TRBV5-5 and J is TRBJ1-2, with D perhaps TRBD1 (5 bases). Germline V gene lookup returns CDR1 SGHKS and CDR2 YYEKEE (reference sequence). Trimming took 5 bases from V and 8 from J, leaving 19 bases between them. The CDR3 spans 14 residues. The CDR3 DNA sequence: TGTGCCAGCAGTCTTCCGGGACCCAAAGGGGGCTACACCTTC. This encodes CASSLPGPKGGYTF.

The chain recombines TRBV5-1 with TRBJ1-1, with TRBD1 matching 9 bases. CDR1 is SGHRS, CDR2 YFSETQ, per germline. The CDR3 is 16 residues long. J lost 4 bases, V lost 6 bases, and 13 bases had no gene match. CDR3 protein: CASTIHAGQGGTEAFF. CDR3 DNA sequence: TGCGCCAGCACCATTCACGCGGGACAGGGAGGCACTGAAGCTTTCTTT.

V gene TRBV4-3 combines with J gene TRBJ2-5; 9 positions agree with TRBD2. This CDR3 is built from 15 residues. Germline V gives CDR1 LGHNA, CDR2 YSLEER. With V trimmed by 1 base and J by 4 bases, 4 bases remained unmatched. The CDR3 DNA sequence: TGCGCCAGCAGCCAAGTTTTACTAGCGGGAGAGACCCAGTACTTC. Its protein product is CASSQVLLAGETQYF.

The V call is TRBV19, the J call TRBJ2-3, with D hard to call. The ends were cut back, 6 bases at V and 0 bases at J, with 13 bases in the middle. This CDR3 has 15 residues. From germline, CDR1 is LNHDA and CDR2 SQIVND (reference sequence). CDR3: CASSPWTFSTDTQYF. The CDR3 DNA is TGTGCCAGTAGCCCTTGGACCTTTAGCACAGATACGCAGTATTTT.

This clonotype was seen a handful of times. This may be a read error, as it is one base from a much larger clone. CDR3 DNA sequence: TGTGCCAGCAATTTAGGCAGCTCCACAGATACGCAGTATTTT. Translated, it gives CASNLGSSTDTQYF. J is TRBJ2-3 and V is TRBV12-3 or TRBV12-4, with unresolved D. The CDR3 loop spans 14 amino acids.

This clonotype was picked up a small number of times. The gene calls are TRBV12-5 and TRBJ2-5, with 8 bases that match TRBD1. This CDR3 comprises 17 residues. CDR1 and CDR2 (germline): LGHNT, FRNRAP. V was clipped by 1 base and J by 5 bases; unmatched bases: 12. In nucleotides, the CDR3 is TGTGCTAGTGGTTTGGGAACTCGGGACAGGCGTTCGGAGACCCAGTACTTC. As protein: CASGLGTRDRRSETQYF.

This chain links TRBV5-1 with TRBJ2-1, with 11 nucleotides matching TRBD2. CDR1 and CDR2 from the germline V gene are SGHRS and YFSETQ. The CDR3 has 17 amino acids. J was trimmed by 7 bases and V by 0 bases; bases with no gene match: 9. In DNA form, the CDR3 reads TGCGCCAGCAGCTTGGTGTCTAGCGGGGGGCCTAGGAATGAGCAGTTCTTC. Amino acid sequence: CASSLVSSGGPRNEQFF.

CDR3 protein: CASRNGDRDWGYEQYF. The CDR3 nucleotides are TGTGCCAGCAGAAATGGCGACAGGGATTGGGGCTACGAGCAGTACTTC. The chain combines TRBV25-1 with TRBJ2-7; 7 bases line up with TRBD1. V lost 6 bases and J lost 3; bases outside the gene matches: 14. Looked up from germline, CDR1 is MGHDK and CDR2 is SYGVNS. The CDR3 extends over 16 amino acids.